This T cell receptor beta chain was identified in a study of cytomegalovirus exposure and HLA in healthy donors. Germline V gene lookup returns CDR1 LNHDA and CDR2 SQIVND (reference sequence). This CDR3 is 16 amino acids long. The ends lost 6 bases at V and 6 bases at J; junction bases unmatched: 8. This clone was observed a handful of times. The PCR ran on 60 Vbeta and 13 Jbeta primers. The table came from immunoSEQ multiplex PCR; TCRdb's copy has only in-frame clones and leaves some out. The data hold about 200,000 clones, with 82% observed a single time. This sequence joins TRBV19 and TRBJ2-3; the match to TRBD2 covers 14 bases. The sequence was obtained from a boy younger than 10 in good health and CMV-seronegative. The sequenced sample consisted of PBMCs. The CDR3 protein is CASRRLAGGRRDTQYF. In DNA, the CDR3 is TGTGCCAGTAGACGACTAGCGGGGGGGCGTAGGGATACGCAGTATTTT.